This T cell receptor beta chain was captured in a study of spatial heterogeneity in lung cancer. TCRdb fed the 5' RACE reads into MiXCR, producing one record per CDR3 protein. The sample includes 20,000 to 30,000 distinct CDR3 sequences, around 13% seen only once; the top ten take roughly 25%. Time point described: sample taken at primary tumor resection. The authors sequenced whole RNA from tumor, nontumor lung or frozen PBMC without sorting. This clonotype showed up just a few times. Trimming cost V 1 base and J 6 bases, with 9 bases left between them. Per the germline V gene, CDR1 is MGHRA and CDR2 is YSYEKL. There are 14 residues in the CDR3.

The chain links TRBV4-1 to TRBJ2-2; D possibly corresponds to TRBD2 (5 bases). The origin of this receptor is a female donor with early-stage non-small cell lung cancer. This specimen was PBMCs, taken at surgery. The CDR3 DNA reads TGCGCCAGCAGCCAAGTTCCCGGGGCCGGGGAGCTGTTTTTT. This gives the protein CASSQVPGAGELFF.